What follows are 9 T cell receptor beta chains derived from one specimen sequenced in a study of CD8 T cells in Susac syndrome. It was with random hexamers that 0.5 to 1 ug RNA was reverse transcribed. MiXCR, applied by TCRdb to the immunoSEQ multiplex PCR reads, yields one record per CDR3 protein. The sample lists more than 200,000 distinct CDR3 sequences, approximately 90% occurring once. Material for sequencing was CD8+ T cells from PBMCs. The receptors were gathered from a human donor with multiple sclerosis.

J is TRBJ1-6 and V is TRBV7-2; 7 nucleotides agree with TRBD1. The CDR3 extends over 15 amino acids. Germline V gives CDR1 SGHTA, CDR2 FQGNSA. The V segment lost 5 bases and the J segment 7 bases; nucleotides outside the gene matches: 8. This chain's CDR3 is CASSLSWTGNSPLHF. CDR3 DNA sequence: TGTGCCAGCAGCCTTAGTTGGACAGGCAATTCACCCCTCCACTTT.

V and J are TRBV4-1 and TRBJ1-1; D gene ambiguous. In germline, CDR1 is MGHRA, CDR2 YSYEKL. The CDR3 contains 14 residues. Trimming took off 4 bases at V and 0 bases at J, with 9 bases between the two ends. Here the CDR3 DNA reads TGCGCCAGCAGCCCTACCATGATGAACACTGAAGCTTTCTTT. Amino acid sequence: CASSPTMMNTEAFF.

The chain carries TRBV7-2 and TRBJ2-1; 15 bases align to TRBD2. V shed 3 bases, J shed 5 bases, and the junction held 8 bases outside the gene matches. The CDR3 is made up of 18 amino acids. Germline V gives CDR1 SGHTA, CDR2 FQGNSA. The DNA of the CDR3 is TGTGCCAGCAGCTTGGAAGGACTAGCGGGAGGGCCTAACAATGAGCAGTTCTTC. It encodes CASSLEGLAGGPNNEQFF.

V is TRBV7-3 and J is TRBJ2-3; TRBD2 might be the D (6 bases). The germline CDR1 and CDR2 sequences are SGHTA and FQGTGA. The V end was cut by 4 bases, the J end by 5 bases, with 16 bases between. This CDR3 comprises 15 residues. CDR3 region: CASSSTHGSRDTQYF. DNA of the CDR3: TGTGCCAGCAGCTCTACGCACGGGAGTAGAGATACGCAGTATTTT.

The chain has TRBV7-8 and TRBJ2-1; 9 nucleotides line up with TRBD2. The CDR3 loop spans 15 amino acids. CDR1 is SGHVS and CDR2 is FQNEAQ in the germline V gene. The trim removed 2 bases at V and 4 bases at J, leaving 3 bases unmatched. The chain's CDR3 is CASSLSSGEYNEQFF. The CDR3 coding sequence is TGTGCCAGCAGCTTATCTAGCGGGGAGTACAATGAGCAGTTCTTC.

The chain couples TRBV2 to TRBJ1-6; the D gene is possibly TRBD1 (5 bases). The CDR3 runs 13 residues. Germline loops: CDR1 SNHLY, CDR2 FYNNEI. V was cut by 7 bases and J by 5 bases, with 9 bases left in between. The CDR3 is CASIPTDNSPLHF. The CDR3 DNA reads TGTGCCAGCATTCCGACAGATAATTCACCCCTCCACTTT.

The V and J genes are TRBV7-8 and TRBJ1-4; D unclear. V was clipped by 5 bases and J by 5 bases, with 15 bases between them. The CDR3 totals 15 residues. CDR1 is SGHVS and CDR2 is FQNEAQ in the germline V gene. Written as DNA, the CDR3 is TGTGCCAGCAGCCCCCGAAGGTTGGGGAATGAAAAACTGTTTTTT. Encoded protein: CASSPRRLGNEKLFF.

The chain uses TRBV29-1 and TRBJ2-7; TRBD2 is a possible D gene (6 bases). Germline V CDR1 and CDR2: SQVTM, ANQGSEA. V was shortened by 6 bases and J by 2 bases, with 20 bases between the two germline ends. The CDR3 sequence is 15 residues long. The CDR3 spells CSVLFTTSSPYEQYF. DNA for the CDR3: TGCAGCGTCCTTTTCACCACTAGCTCACCCTACGAGCAGTACTTC.

The rearrangement uses TRBV7-2 and TRBJ2-5; D could derive from TRBD1 or TRBD2 (6 bases each). From germline, CDR1 is SGHTA and CDR2 FQGNSA. The CDR3 sequence is 22 residues long. Deletions cut 0 bases from V and 0 bases from J, with 29 bases between. As DNA, the CDR3 is TGTGCCAGCAGCTTAGCGCCTTTAGGTGGGGGGCCGAGACCCGAATACCAAGAGACCCAGTACTTC. Translating it yields CASSLAPLGGGPRPEYQETQYF.